The 3 T cell receptor beta chains below were found in one sample sequenced in a study of blood T cell repertoires in COVID-19. The repertoire was sequenced with immunoSEQ multiplex PCR; TCRdb's copy has only in-frame clones and lacks some. Seen here are a few hundred thousand clones, 86% observed once, and the top ten hold roughly 4%. Sample: PBMCs or T cells enriched from blood (not recorded which). The receptors derive from a woman in her 30s who had been exposed to COVID-19.

This chain uses TRBV6-6 with TRBJ1-2; tentatively, D is TRBD1 (5 bases). Per germline, CDR1 MNHNY and CDR2 SVGAGI (reference sequence). Trimming shortened V by 8 bases and J by 5 bases, and 12 bases separated the two germline ends. CDR3 length: 12 residues. The chain's CDR3 is CASADRNYGYTF. CDR3 nucleotide sequence: TGTGCCAGCGCCGACAGAAATTATGGCTACACCTTC.

This chain connects TRBV6-1 to TRBJ2-3, with D tentatively TRBD2 (5 bases). The V and J ends lost 3 bases and 2 bases respectively, with 18 bases between them. Germline CDR1 is MNHNS and CDR2 is SASEGT. CDR3 length: 17 amino acids. The CDR3 sequence is CASSERRAPLHTDTQYF. CDR3 nucleotide sequence: TGTGCCAGCAGTGAGAGGCGGGCGCCTCTCCACACAGATACGCAGTATTTT.

The V call is TRBV11-2, the J call TRBJ2-7; 10 bases fit TRBD1. This CDR3 has 15 amino acids. J lost 2 bases, V lost 3 bases, and 4 bases had no gene match. Germline lookup yields CDR1 SGHAT and CDR2 FQNNGV. The CDR3 loop is CASSFGGTGAYEQYF. Here the CDR3 DNA reads TGTGCCAGCAGCTTCGGTGGGACAGGGGCCTACGAGCAGTACTTC. The entire variable domain, with the rest obtained from reference TRBV11-2 and TRBJ2-7, is as follows: EAGVAQSPRYKIIEKRQSVAFWCNPISGHATLYWYQQILGQGPKLLIQFQNNGVVDDSQLPKDRFSAERLKGVDSTLKIQPAKLEDSAVYLCASSFGGTGAYEQYFGPGTRLTVT.